A selection of T cell receptor beta chains follows, all from one sample in a study of Ad26.COV2.S vaccination and SARS-CoV-2 variants. Sequencing was performed with immunoSEQ multiplex PCR; in TCRdb, only in-frame clones are kept and a portion is missing. The sample shows 200,000 to 300,000 clones, around nine tenths of them seen only once. The source was peripheral blood, collected in a trial of Ad26.COV2.S vaccine versus placebo. The source is a person between 18 and 60 years old who received the Ad26.COV2.S COVID-19 vaccine or a placebo. Each CDR3 is given with its conserved first and last residue. The D gene is left open where the match is weak. Part of the rows lack a size; the others show once, few, many or a class for expanded clones.

J gene: TRBJ2-7
D gene: NA
CDR3 length: 17
V gene: TRBV29-1
clone size: NA
CDR3 DNA: TGCAGCGTTGAATTGGAGGGGGAACAGGAGGTGTTAGGCGAGCAGTACTTC
CDR3 protein: CSVELEGEQEVLGEQYF

J gene: TRBJ2-1
D gene: NA
CDR3 length: 13
V gene: TRBV6-5
clone size: NA
CDR3 DNA: TGTGCCAGCAGGCCGGGGGATGGAAATGAGCAGTTCTTC
CDR3 protein: CASRPGDGNEQFF

J gene: TRBJ2-2
D gene: TRBD1
CDR3 length: 15
V gene: TRBV5-1
clone size: NA
CDR3 DNA: TGCGCCAGCAGCTTCGGGACAGCTAACACCGGGGAGCTGTTTTTT
CDR3 protein: CASSFGTANTGELFF

J gene: TRBJ2-5
D gene: TRBD2
CDR3 length: 16
V gene: TRBV7-2
clone size: NA
CDR3 DNA: TGTGCCAGCAGCTCCGGACTAGCGCCGGGCCCACAGACCCAGTACTTC
CDR3 protein: CASSSGLAPGPQTQYF

J gene: TRBJ2-3
D gene: TRBD2
CDR3 length: 18
V gene: TRBV3-1/TRBV3-2
clone size: NA
CDR3 DNA: TGTGCCAGCAGCCAAGAAGGGATCGCGGGAGGGATCACAGATACGCAGTATTTT
CDR3 protein: CASSQEGIAGGITDTQYF

J gene: TRBJ1-2
D gene: TRBD1
CDR3 length: 16
V gene: TRBV9
clone size: NA
CDR3 DNA: TGTGCCAGCAGCGTAAGGATGGGACAGGGTTCTGGGGGCTACACCTTC
CDR3 protein: CASSVRMGQGSGGYTF

J gene: TRBJ2-3
D gene: TRBD2
CDR3 length: 17
V gene: TRBV29-1
clone size: NA
CDR3 DNA: TGCAGCGTTGCCGCAGAGGGACTAGCGGATAGCACAGATACGCAGTATTTT
CDR3 protein: CSVAAEGLADSTDTQYF

J gene: TRBJ2-2
D gene: TRBD2
CDR3 length: 16
V gene: TRBV7-2
clone size: NA
CDR3 DNA: TGTGCCAGCAGTCGCACCGGGACTAGCGTCACCGGGGAGCTGTTTTTT
CDR3 protein: CASSRTGTSVTGELFF

J gene: TRBJ2-1
D gene: NA
CDR3 length: 15
V gene: TRBV7-7
clone size: NA
CDR3 DNA: TGTGCTAGCAGCTTAGGCTCGGGGGGCGGGAATGAGCAGTTCTTC
CDR3 protein: CASSLGSGGGNEQFF

J gene: TRBJ2-7
D gene: TRBD1
CDR3 length: 15
V gene: TRBV27
clone size: few
CDR3 DNA: TGTGCCAGCAGCATGGGACAGGGGCTGACCTACGAGCAGTACTTC
CDR3 protein: CASSMGQGLTYEQYF

J gene: TRBJ2-2
D gene: NA
CDR3 length: 15
V gene: TRBV10-3
clone size: NA
CDR3 DNA: TGTGCCATCAGTGTTGGTCAGACGAACACCGGGGAGCTGTTTTTT
CDR3 protein: CAISVGQTNTGELFF

J gene: TRBJ2-4
D gene: TRBD2
CDR3 length: 20
V gene: TRBV11-2
clone size: NA
CDR3 DNA: TGTGCCAGCAGCTTAGATAAAAATAGGGCGACAGCGGGGGGCCAAAACATTCAGTACTTC
CDR3 protein: CASSLDKNRATAGGQNIQYF

J gene: TRBJ2-7
D gene: NA
CDR3 length: 11
V gene: TRBV29-1
clone size: NA
CDR3 DNA: TGCAGCGTATGGGGGGTTTACGAGCAGTACTTC
CDR3 protein: CSVWGVYEQYF

J gene: TRBJ1-1
D gene: NA
CDR3 length: 15
V gene: TRBV5-1
clone size: NA
CDR3 DNA: TGCGCCAGCAGCTTTGGCAGACACCTTGGAGCTGAAGCTTTCTTT
CDR3 protein: CASSFGRHLGAEAFF

J gene: TRBJ1-2
D gene: NA
CDR3 length: 14
V gene: TRBV7-9
clone size: NA
CDR3 DNA: TGTGCCAGCACCCCCCCCGGCGGGAGCTATGGCTACACCTTC
CDR3 protein: CASTPPGGSYGYTF

J gene: TRBJ1-5
D gene: NA
CDR3 length: 13
V gene: TRBV24-1
clone size: NA
CDR3 DNA: TGTGCCACCAGTGACAGGTTCAAGGGGCCCCAGCATTTT
CDR3 protein: CATSDRFKGPQHF

J gene: TRBJ2-3
D gene: TRBD1
CDR3 length: 15
V gene: TRBV2
clone size: once
CDR3 DNA: TGTGCCAGCAGTGAAGACAGGGGCGGCACAGATACGCAGTATTTT
CDR3 protein: CASSEDRGGTDTQYF

J gene: TRBJ2-7
D gene: NA
CDR3 length: 15
V gene: TRBV6-1
clone size: NA
CDR3 DNA: TGTGCCAGCAGGGAACCTGACGGGTTGTCCTACGAGCAGTACTTC
CDR3 protein: CASREPDGLSYEQYF

J gene: TRBJ2-7
D gene: NA
CDR3 length: 16
V gene: TRBV4-1
clone size: NA
CDR3 DNA: TGCGCCAGCAGCCAAGATTCGGGCAGGGGAGCCTACGAGCAGTACTTC
CDR3 protein: CASSQDSGRGAYEQYF

J gene: TRBJ1-2
D gene: NA
CDR3 length: 14
V gene: TRBV7-2
clone size: NA
CDR3 DNA: TGTGCCAGCAGCTTAGTGGCGGCCGGCTATGGCTACACCTTC
CDR3 protein: CASSLVAAGYGYTF

J gene: TRBJ1-2
D gene: NA
CDR3 length: 13
V gene: TRBV5-6
clone size: NA
CDR3 DNA: TGTGCCAGCAGCTTGGGCAAGGACTATGGCTACACCTTC
CDR3 protein: CASSLGKDYGYTF

J gene: TRBJ1-5
D gene: NA
CDR3 length: 18
V gene: TRBV9
clone size: NA
CDR3 DNA: TGTGCCAGCAGCGTACCTCCCGGGGGCATCGATAGCAATCAGCCCCAGCATTTT
CDR3 protein: CASSVPPGGIDSNQPQHF

J gene: TRBJ1-1
D gene: NA
CDR3 length: 16
V gene: TRBV18
clone size: NA
CDR3 DNA: TGTGCCAGCTCACCACAAAACGGCCTCAAGAACACTGAAGCTTTCTTT
CDR3 protein: CASSPQNGLKNTEAFF

J gene: TRBJ1-2
D gene: NA
CDR3 length: 13
V gene: TRBV19
clone size: NA
CDR3 DNA: TGTGCCACCAGATTACAGGGACGGGACGGCTACACCTTC
CDR3 protein: CATRLQGRDGYTF

J gene: TRBJ1-6
D gene: NA
CDR3 length: 16
V gene: TRBV28
clone size: NA
CDR3 DNA: TGTGCCAGCAGTTTTTGGGGTAGGTCCTATAATTCACCCCTCCACTTT
CDR3 protein: CASSFWGRSYNSPLHF

J gene: TRBJ2-1
D gene: TRBD2
CDR3 length: 17
V gene: TRBV5-1
clone size: NA
CDR3 DNA: TGCGCCAGCAGCTTGGGGGGACTAGCGGGAGGGCTCAATGAGCAGTTCTTC
CDR3 protein: CASSLGGLAGGLNEQFF

J gene: TRBJ2-2
D gene: TRBD2
CDR3 length: 17
V gene: TRBV4-3
clone size: NA
CDR3 DNA: TGCGCCAGCAGCCAAGAGTGGGGCGGGAGACGGACCGGGGAGCTGTTTTTT
CDR3 protein: CASSQEWGGRRTGELFF

J gene: TRBJ2-3
D gene: TRBD2
CDR3 length: 16
V gene: TRBV7-3
clone size: NA
CDR3 DNA: TGTGCCAGCAGCTTAACCTTCGCGGGAGGCACAGATACGCAGTATTTT
CDR3 protein: CASSLTFAGGTDTQYF

J gene: TRBJ2-5
D gene: NA
CDR3 length: 13
V gene: TRBV6-5
clone size: NA
CDR3 DNA: TGTGCCAGCAGGTCCGGGACTGGCGGGACCCAGTACTTC
CDR3 protein: CASRSGTGGTQYF

J gene: TRBJ2-3
D gene: NA
CDR3 length: 15
V gene: TRBV6-1
clone size: NA
CDR3 DNA: TGTGCCAGCAGTGAGGGGCTCACAGCAACAGATACGCAGTATTTT
CDR3 protein: CASSEGLTATDTQYF

J gene: TRBJ2-1
D gene: NA
CDR3 length: 13
V gene: TRBV5-3
clone size: NA
CDR3 DNA: TGTGCCAGAAGCTTACCGACCTACAATGAGCAGTTCTTC
CDR3 protein: CARSLPTYNEQFF

J gene: TRBJ2-2
D gene: NA
CDR3 length: 15
V gene: TRBV19
clone size: once
CDR3 DNA: TGTGCCAGTAGTACCGCCGGGACATTGACCGGGGAGCTGTTTTTT
CDR3 protein: CASSTAGTLTGELFF

J gene: TRBJ2-3
D gene: NA
CDR3 length: 18
V gene: TRBV29-1
clone size: few
CDR3 DNA: TGCAGCGTTGAACCTGGCCAAATAGTCGGGAAGATTTCAGATACGCAGTATTTT
CDR3 protein: CSVEPGQIVGKISDTQYF

J gene: TRBJ1-1
D gene: NA
CDR3 length: 12
V gene: TRBV6-2/TRBV6-3
clone size: NA
CDR3 DNA: TGTGCCAGCAGTAGGCAGGGTTCTGAAGCTTTCTTT
CDR3 protein: CASSRQGSEAFF

J gene: TRBJ2-3
D gene: TRBD2
CDR3 length: 15
V gene: TRBV7-3
clone size: NA
CDR3 DNA: TGTGCCAGCAGCTTAGGTGGGAGGGCCGTGGATACGCAGTATTTT
CDR3 protein: CASSLGGRAVDTQYF

J gene: TRBJ2-7
D gene: NA
CDR3 length: 12
V gene: TRBV28
clone size: NA
CDR3 DNA: TGTGCCAGCAGTTCAGTGGGTAGCGAGCAGTACTTC
CDR3 protein: CASSSVGSEQYF

J gene: TRBJ2-5
D gene: TRBD2
CDR3 length: 18
V gene: TRBV28
clone size: NA
CDR3 DNA: TGTGCCAGCAGTTTATTGGGACTAGCGGGGGGGCCGACCGAGACCCAGTACTTC
CDR3 protein: CASSLLGLAGGPTETQYF

J gene: TRBJ2-3
D gene: NA
CDR3 length: 17
V gene: TRBV7-3
clone size: NA
CDR3 DNA: TGTGCCAGCAGCTTAGGGCGGGGGCCCCCTTTAGTGGGTACGCAGTATTTT
CDR3 protein: CASSLGRGPPLVGTQYF

J gene: TRBJ2-7
D gene: TRBD2
CDR3 length: 12
V gene: TRBV28
clone size: NA
CDR3 DNA: TGTGCCAGCAGCGGGAGGGTCTACGAGCAGTACTTC
CDR3 protein: CASSGRVYEQYF

J gene: TRBJ2-1
D gene: TRBD2
CDR3 length: 18
V gene: TRBV3-1/TRBV3-2
clone size: NA
CDR3 DNA: TGTGCCAGCAGCCAAGCAGCCTTACTAGCGGGGTTTAACAATGAGCAGTTCTTC
CDR3 protein: CASSQAALLAGFNNEQFF

J gene: TRBJ2-2
D gene: NA
CDR3 length: 18
V gene: TRBV7-3
clone size: NA
CDR3 DNA: TGTGCCAGCAGCTTAAACCCACCCGACAGCCTCCTAACCGGGGAGCTGTTTTTT
CDR3 protein: CASSLNPPDSLLTGELFF

J gene: TRBJ1-2
D gene: TRBD1
CDR3 length: 14
V gene: TRBV28
clone size: NA
CDR3 DNA: TGTGCCAGCAATAGGGACAGGACTAACTATGGCTACACCTTC
CDR3 protein: CASNRDRTNYGYTF

J gene: TRBJ2-3
D gene: NA
CDR3 length: 12
V gene: TRBV2
clone size: NA
CDR3 DNA: TGTGCCAGCAGTCTCAACACAGATACGCAGTATTTT
CDR3 protein: CASSLNTDTQYF

J gene: TRBJ2-5
D gene: NA
CDR3 length: 16
V gene: TRBV6-2/TRBV6-3
clone size: NA
CDR3 DNA: TGTGCCAGCAGTTGGCCAGGGGTAGTAGCCCAAGAGACCCAGTACTTC
CDR3 protein: CASSWPGVVAQETQYF

J gene: TRBJ2-7
D gene: NA
CDR3 length: 14
V gene: TRBV23-1
clone size: NA
CDR3 DNA: TGCGCCAGCAGTTCGACGGTTACCCCCTACGAGCAGTACTTC
CDR3 protein: CASSSTVTPYEQYF

J gene: TRBJ2-3
D gene: TRBD2
CDR3 length: 20
V gene: TRBV6-6
clone size: NA
CDR3 DNA: TGTGCCAGCAGTCCAAGGCCTACTGGACTAGCGGCCCTTAGCACAGATACGCAGTATTTT
CDR3 protein: CASSPRPTGLAALSTDTQYF

J gene: TRBJ2-7
D gene: TRBD2
CDR3 length: 17
V gene: TRBV5-5
clone size: NA
CDR3 DNA: TGTGCCAGCAGCTTGGTTTCGTCGCGGGGGGGATTCTACGAGCAGTACTTC
CDR3 protein: CASSLVSSRGGFYEQYF

J gene: TRBJ1-1
D gene: NA
CDR3 length: 14
V gene: TRBV6-2/TRBV6-3
clone size: once
CDR3 DNA: TGTGCCAGCAGTTATTCGGGGGCGAACACTGAAGCTTTCTTT
CDR3 protein: CASSYSGANTEAFF